One sample yielded the 2 T cell receptor beta chains listed below, sequenced in a study of OX40 agonist ivuxolimab in advanced cancers. The method was the immunoSEQ multiplex PCR assay. As stored in TCRdb, this immuneACCESS dataset retains in-frame rearrangements with V and J assigned. A fraction of the clones does not appear; measured against another copy, unresolved V genes explain less than half of the discrepancy, and the remainder lacks a known reason. The sample records about 36,000 clones, about nine tenths of which are singletons. 4% to 5% of the sample comes from the top ten. The source was CD4+ or CD8+ T cells sorted from blood, collected in a trial of the OX40 agonist ivuxolimab. These receptors came from an adult with an advanced solid tumor such as melanoma, head and neck, liver or kidney cancer.

This rearrangement joins TRBV7-3 to TRBJ2-5; TRBD2 aligns across 9 bases. Germline trimming cut 3 bases from V and 5 bases from J; bases unmatched to any gene: 7. Germline CDR1 reads SGHTA; CDR2 reads FQGTGA. The CDR3 is 15 residues long. CDR3 nucleotides: TGTGCCAGCAGCTTTAGCGGGAGAGGAGGGGAGACCCAGTACTTC. It specifies CASSFSGRGGETQYF.

This clone was counted a few times. The rearrangement joins TRBV18 to TRBJ2-3; D perhaps matches TRBD2 (6 bases). Germline V lookup: CDR1 KGHSH, CDR2 LQKENI. V lost 1 base and J lost 2, with 10 bases in between. CDR3 length: 15 amino acids. The CDR3 is CASSPRSGYTDTQYF. The CDR3 nucleotides read TGTGCCAGCTCACCACGTAGCGGATACACAGATACGCAGTATTTT.